The entry below describes one T cell receptor beta chain. Which antigen it targets is not known. The record has no base qualities; no much larger clone is one base away. This sample stems from a study of T cells and Merkel cell carcinoma outcomes (dated by TCRdb to about 2020). The study in broad terms: In patients with Merkel cell carcinoma, researchers looked at whether the T-cell repertoire of the tumor, along with T-cell density, could predict clinical outcome.

Samples came from patients with Merkel cell carcinoma. The library relied on the immunoSEQ multiplex PCR assay. TCRdb's version of the immuneACCESS table is confined to in-frame rearrangements and falls short of the full clone set. An unresolved V gene accounts for under half of the shortfall where checked; the remainder is of unknown origin. This sample lists 10,000 or so clones; nearly 97% were detected once. More than 0.85% of the sample is taken by the ten largest. The CDR3 measures 14 amino acids from cysteine to phenylalanine. The sequence is cut down to CDR3 DNA, 42 bases in frame from base 1. The germline V gene specifies SGHRS as CDR1 and YFSETQ as CDR2. Trimming at the junction amounts to 1 base on V and 5 bases on J, and the germline ends lie 12 bases apart. The full study reports these points: Clinical outcomes in Merkel cell carcinoma patients were reported to be predicted by T-cell repertoire features combined with T-cell density.

This receptor was identified in a human donor with Merkel cell carcinoma. Material: tumor tissue from Merkel cell carcinoma. The rearrangement joined TRBV5-1 to TRBJ2-5, and the D gene may be TRBD1, 6 bases matching. The DNA is TGCGCCAGCAGCTTGTGGACAGCGCGGGAGACCCAGTACTTC. It is translated as CASSLWTARETQYF.